This TCR beta chain was identified in a study of blood T cell repertoires in COVID-19. In germline, CDR1 is SGHVS, CDR2 FNYEAQ. The CDR3 covers 13 residues. The ends were cut back, 6 bases at V and 3 bases at J, with 11 bases in the middle. Sequencing was performed with immunoSEQ multiplex PCR; in TCRdb, only in-frame clones are kept and a portion is missing. The sample carries some 140,000 clones, 79% recorded once. The sequence was obtained from a man in his sixties with acute or convalescent COVID-19. The rearrangement links TRBV7-6 to TRBJ1-1, with D perhaps matching TRBD1 (6 bases). Sequencing was carried out using peripheral blood. CDR3 nucleotide sequence: TGTGCCAGCAGAACCGGGACACACACTGAAGCTTTCTTT. It encodes CASRTGTHTEAFF. Complete variable domain (other parts from reference TRBV7-6 and TRBJ1-1): GAGVSQSPRYKVTKRGQDVALRCDPISGHVSLYWYRQALGQGPEFLTYFNYEAQQDKSGLPNDRFSAERPEGSISTLTIQRTEQRDSAMYRCASRTGTHTEAFFGQGTRLTVV.